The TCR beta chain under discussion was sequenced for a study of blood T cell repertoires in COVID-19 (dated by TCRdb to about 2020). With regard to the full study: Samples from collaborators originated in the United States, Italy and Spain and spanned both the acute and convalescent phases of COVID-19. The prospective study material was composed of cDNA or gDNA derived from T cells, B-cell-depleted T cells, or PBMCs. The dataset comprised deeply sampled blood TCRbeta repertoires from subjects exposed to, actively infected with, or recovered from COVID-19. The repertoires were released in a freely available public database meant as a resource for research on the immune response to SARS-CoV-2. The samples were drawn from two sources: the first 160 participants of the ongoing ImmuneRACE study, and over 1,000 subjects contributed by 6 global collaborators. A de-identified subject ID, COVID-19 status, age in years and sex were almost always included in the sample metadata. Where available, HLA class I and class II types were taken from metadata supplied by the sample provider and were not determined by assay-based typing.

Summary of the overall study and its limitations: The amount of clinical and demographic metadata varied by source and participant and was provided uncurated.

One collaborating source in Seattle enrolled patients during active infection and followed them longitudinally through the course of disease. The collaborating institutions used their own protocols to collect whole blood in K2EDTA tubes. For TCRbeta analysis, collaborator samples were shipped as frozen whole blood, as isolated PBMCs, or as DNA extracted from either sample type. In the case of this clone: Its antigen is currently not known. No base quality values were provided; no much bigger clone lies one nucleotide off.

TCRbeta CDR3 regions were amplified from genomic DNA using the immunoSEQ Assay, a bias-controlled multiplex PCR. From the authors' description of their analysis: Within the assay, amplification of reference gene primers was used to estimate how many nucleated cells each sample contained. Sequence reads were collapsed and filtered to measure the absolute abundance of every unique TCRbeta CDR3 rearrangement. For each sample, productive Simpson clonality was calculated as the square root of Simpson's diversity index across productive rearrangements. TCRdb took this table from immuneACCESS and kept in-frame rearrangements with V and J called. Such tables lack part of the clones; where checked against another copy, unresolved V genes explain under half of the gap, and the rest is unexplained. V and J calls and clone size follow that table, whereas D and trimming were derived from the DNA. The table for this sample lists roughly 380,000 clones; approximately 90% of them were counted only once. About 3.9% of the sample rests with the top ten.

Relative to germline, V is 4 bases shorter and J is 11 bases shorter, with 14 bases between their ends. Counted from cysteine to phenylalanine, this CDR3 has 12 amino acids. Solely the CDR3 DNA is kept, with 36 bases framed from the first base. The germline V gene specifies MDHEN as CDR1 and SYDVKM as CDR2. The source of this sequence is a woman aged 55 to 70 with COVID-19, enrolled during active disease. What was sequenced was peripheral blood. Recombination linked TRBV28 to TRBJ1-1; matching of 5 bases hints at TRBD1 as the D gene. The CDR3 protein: CASSWTRRVAFF. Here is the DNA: TGTGCCAGCAGTTGGACACGCCGAGTGGCTTTCTTT.